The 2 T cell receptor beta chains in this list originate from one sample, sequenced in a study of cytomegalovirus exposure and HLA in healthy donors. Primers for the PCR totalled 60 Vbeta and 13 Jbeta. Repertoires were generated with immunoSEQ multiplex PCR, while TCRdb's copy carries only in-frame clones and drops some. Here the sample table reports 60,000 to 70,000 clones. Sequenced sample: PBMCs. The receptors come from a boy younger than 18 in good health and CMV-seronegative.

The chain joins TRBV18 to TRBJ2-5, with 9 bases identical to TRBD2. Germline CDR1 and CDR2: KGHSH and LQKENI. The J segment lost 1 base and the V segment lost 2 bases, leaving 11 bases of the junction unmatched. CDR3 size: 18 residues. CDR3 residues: CASSPGIVGLAFQETQYF. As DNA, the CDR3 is TGTGCCAGCTCACCAGGGATAGTAGGACTAGCGTTCCAAGAGACCCAGTACTTC.

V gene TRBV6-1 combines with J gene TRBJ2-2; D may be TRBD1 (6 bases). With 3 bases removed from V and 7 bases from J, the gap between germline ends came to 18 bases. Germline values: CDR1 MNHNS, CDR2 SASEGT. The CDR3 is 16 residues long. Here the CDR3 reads CASSEDYGTQSGELFF. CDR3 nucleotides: TGTGCCAGCAGTGAGGATTACGGGACACAAAGCGGGGAGCTGTTTTTT.